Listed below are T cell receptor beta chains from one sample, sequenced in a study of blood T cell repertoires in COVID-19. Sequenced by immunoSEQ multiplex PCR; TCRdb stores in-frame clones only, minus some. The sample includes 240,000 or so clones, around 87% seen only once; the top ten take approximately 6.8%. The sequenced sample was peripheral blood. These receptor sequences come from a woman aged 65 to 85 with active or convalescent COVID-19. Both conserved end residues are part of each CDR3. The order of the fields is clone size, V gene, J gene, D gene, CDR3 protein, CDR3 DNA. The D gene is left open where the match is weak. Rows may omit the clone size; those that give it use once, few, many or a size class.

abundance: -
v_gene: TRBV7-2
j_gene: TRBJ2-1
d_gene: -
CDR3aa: CASSWRASDNEQFF
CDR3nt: TGTGCCAGCAGCTGGAGGGCTAGCGACAATGAGCAGTTCTTC

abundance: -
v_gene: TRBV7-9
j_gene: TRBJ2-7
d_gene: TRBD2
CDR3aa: CASIPSGLGFYEQYF
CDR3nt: TGTGCCAGCATCCCATCCGGACTAGGCTTTTACGAGCAGTACTTC

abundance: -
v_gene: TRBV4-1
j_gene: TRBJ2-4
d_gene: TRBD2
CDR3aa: CASRTSGRGENIQYF
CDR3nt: TGCGCCAGTCGGACTAGCGGGAGGGGGGAAAACATTCAGTACTTC

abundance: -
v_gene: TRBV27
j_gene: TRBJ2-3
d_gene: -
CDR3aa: CASTTDRPLTGAADTQYF
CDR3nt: TGTGCCAGCACGACAGACCGGCCCCTGACAGGAGCCGCAGATACGCAGTATTTT

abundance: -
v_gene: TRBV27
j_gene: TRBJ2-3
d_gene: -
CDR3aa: CASSFIDTQYF
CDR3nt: TGTGCCAGCAGTTTTATAGATACGCAGTATTTT

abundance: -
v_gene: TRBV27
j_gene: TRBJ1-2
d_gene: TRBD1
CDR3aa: CASCTVGQGDYGYTF
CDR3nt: TGTGCCAGCTGTACCGTCGGACAGGGGGACTATGGCTACACCTTC

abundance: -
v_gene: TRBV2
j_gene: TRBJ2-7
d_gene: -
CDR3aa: CASSKERQSYEQYF
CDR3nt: TGTGCCAGCAGTAAGGAAAGACAGTCCTACGAGCAGTACTTC

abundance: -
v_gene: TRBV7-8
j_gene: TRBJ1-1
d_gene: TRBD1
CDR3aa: CASSLRGRGFTEAFF
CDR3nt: TGTGCCAGCAGCTTAAGGGGCAGGGGGTTCACTGAAGCTTTCTTT

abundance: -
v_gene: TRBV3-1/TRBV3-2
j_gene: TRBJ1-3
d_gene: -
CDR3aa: CASRDKGQFYGATIYF
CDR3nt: TGTGCCAGCAGGGATAAAGGACAGTTCTATGGGGCCACCATATATTTT

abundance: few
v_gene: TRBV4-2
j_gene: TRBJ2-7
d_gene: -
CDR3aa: CASSQDHSPGWYEQYF
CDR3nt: TGTGCCAGCAGCCAAGACCATTCCCCAGGATGGTACGAGCAGTACTTC

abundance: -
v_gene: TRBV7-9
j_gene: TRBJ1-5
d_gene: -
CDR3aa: CASSLERGQPQHF
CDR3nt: TGTGCCAGCAGCTTAGAAAGGGGTCAGCCCCAGCATTTT

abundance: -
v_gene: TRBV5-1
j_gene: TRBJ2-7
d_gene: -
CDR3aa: CASSLGDLPYEQYF
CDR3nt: TGCGCCAGCAGCCTAGGAGACCTGCCCTACGAGCAGTACTTC

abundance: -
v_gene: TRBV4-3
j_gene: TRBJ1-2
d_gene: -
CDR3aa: CASSQGSGEGYGYTF
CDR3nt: TGCGCCAGCAGCCAAGGTTCAGGGGAGGGATATGGCTACACCTTC

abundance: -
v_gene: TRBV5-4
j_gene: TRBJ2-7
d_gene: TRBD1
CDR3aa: CASSPGQGNYEQYF
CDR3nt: TGTGCCAGCAGCCCGGGACAGGGGAACTACGAGCAGTACTTC

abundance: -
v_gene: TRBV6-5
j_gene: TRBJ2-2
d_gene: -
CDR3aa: CASSSRGAGGELFF
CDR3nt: TGTGCCAGCAGTTCTCGGGGGGCCGGCGGGGAGCTGTTTTTT

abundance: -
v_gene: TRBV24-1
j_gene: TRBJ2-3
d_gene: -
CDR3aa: CATSAVRTQYF
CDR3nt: TGTGCCACCAGTGCAGTCCGAACGCAGTATTTT

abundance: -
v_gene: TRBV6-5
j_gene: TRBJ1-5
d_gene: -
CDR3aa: CASSLSWTSQPQHF
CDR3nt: TGTGCCAGCAGCCTTTCTTGGACATCTCAGCCCCAGCATTTT

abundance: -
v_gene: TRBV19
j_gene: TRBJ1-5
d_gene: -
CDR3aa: CASSEVQPQHF
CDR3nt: TGTGCCTCCTCGGAGGTCCAGCCCCAGCATTTT

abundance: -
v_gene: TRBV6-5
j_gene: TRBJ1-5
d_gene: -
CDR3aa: CASSRPYQPQHF
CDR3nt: TGTGCCAGCAGCCGTCCCTATCAGCCCCAGCATTTT

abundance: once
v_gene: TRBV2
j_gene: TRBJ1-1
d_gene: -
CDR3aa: CASSVRSGAAEAFF
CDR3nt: TGTGCCAGCAGTGTTAGGTCAGGTGCTGCTGAAGCTTTCTTT

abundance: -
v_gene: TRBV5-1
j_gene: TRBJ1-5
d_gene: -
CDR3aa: CASSLAHNQPQHF
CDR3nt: TGCGCCAGCAGCTTGGCCCATAATCAGCCCCAGCATTTT

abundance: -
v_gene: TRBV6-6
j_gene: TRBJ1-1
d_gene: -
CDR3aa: CASSYAVGRANTEAFF
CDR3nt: TGTGCCAGCAGTTACGCGGTTGGCAGGGCGAACACTGAAGCTTTCTTT

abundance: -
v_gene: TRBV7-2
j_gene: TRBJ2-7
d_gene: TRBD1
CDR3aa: CASRKQGREQYF
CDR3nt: TGTGCCAGCAGAAAACAGGGGCGGGAGCAGTACTTC

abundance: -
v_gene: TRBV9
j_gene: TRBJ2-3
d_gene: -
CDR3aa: CASSVIAKSTDTQYF
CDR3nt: TGTGCCAGCAGCGTTATCGCTAAATCTACAGATACGCAGTATTTT

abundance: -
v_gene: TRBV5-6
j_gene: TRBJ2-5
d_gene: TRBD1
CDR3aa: CASSARDSRFQETQYF
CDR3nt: TGTGCCAGCAGCGCTAGGGACAGCCGATTTCAAGAGACCCAGTACTTC

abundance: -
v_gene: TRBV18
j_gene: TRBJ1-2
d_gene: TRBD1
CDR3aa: CASSPSRQGRSGYTF
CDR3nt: TGTGCCAGCTCACCCTCCCGACAGGGGCGTAGTGGCTACACCTTC

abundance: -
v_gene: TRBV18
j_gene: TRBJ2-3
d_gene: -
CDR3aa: CASSDRSGDTQYF
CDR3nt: TGTGCCAGCTCCGACAGGTCCGGAGATACGCAGTATTTT

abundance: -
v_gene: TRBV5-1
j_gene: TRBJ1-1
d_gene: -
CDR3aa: CASSMDGQSSAEAFF
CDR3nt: TGCGCCAGCAGCATGGATGGACAGAGCTCGGCTGAAGCTTTCTTT

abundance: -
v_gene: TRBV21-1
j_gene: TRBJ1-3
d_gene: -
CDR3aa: CASSNSGTSGNTIYF
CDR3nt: TGTGCCAGCAGCAATTCCGGGACATCTGGAAACACCATATATTTT

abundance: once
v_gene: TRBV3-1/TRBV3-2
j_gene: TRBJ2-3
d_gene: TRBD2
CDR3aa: CASSQEVAGVPDTQYF
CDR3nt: TGTGCCAGCAGCCAAGAGGTAGCGGGGGTACCAGATACGCAGTATTTT

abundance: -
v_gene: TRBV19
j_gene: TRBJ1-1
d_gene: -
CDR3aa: CASRGRGKSWMNTEAFF
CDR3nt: TGTGCCAGTAGGGGGAGGGGAAAGTCGTGGATGAACACTGAAGCTTTCTTT

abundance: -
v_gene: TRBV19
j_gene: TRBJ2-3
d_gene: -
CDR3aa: CASRARRGSTDTQYF
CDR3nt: TGTGCCAGTAGGGCACGGCGGGGCTCCACAGATACGCAGTATTTT

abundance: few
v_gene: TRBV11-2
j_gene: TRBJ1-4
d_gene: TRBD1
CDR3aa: CASSLSLVGQGREKLFF
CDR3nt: TGTGCCAGCAGCTTATCCCTAGTGGGACAGGGACGCGAAAAACTGTTTTTT

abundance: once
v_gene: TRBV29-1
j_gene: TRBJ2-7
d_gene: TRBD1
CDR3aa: CSVGQGNGEQYF
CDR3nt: TGCAGCGTGGGACAGGGAAATGGCGAGCAGTACTTC

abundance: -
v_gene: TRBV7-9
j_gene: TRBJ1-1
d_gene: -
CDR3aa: CASSWGAEAFF
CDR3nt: TGTGCCAGCAGCTGGGGAGCAGAAGCTTTCTTT

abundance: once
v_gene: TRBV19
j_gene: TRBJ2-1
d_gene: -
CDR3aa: CASSTRGNEQFF
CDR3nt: TGTGCCAGTAGTACCAGGGGAAATGAGCAGTTCTTC

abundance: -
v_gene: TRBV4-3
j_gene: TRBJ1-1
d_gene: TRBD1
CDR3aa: CASSPTGTGARNVEAFF
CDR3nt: TGCGCCAGCAGCCCGACCGGGACAGGGGCCCGAAACGTTGAAGCTTTCTTT

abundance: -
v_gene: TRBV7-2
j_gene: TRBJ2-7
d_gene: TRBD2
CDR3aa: CASSTSGGQGYEQYF
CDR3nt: TGTGCCAGCAGCACTAGCGGGGGGCAGGGGTACGAGCAGTACTTC

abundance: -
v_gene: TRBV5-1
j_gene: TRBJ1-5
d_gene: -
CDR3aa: CASSMTGDHQPQHF
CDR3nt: TGCGCCAGCAGCATGACAGGAGATCATCAGCCCCAGCATTTT

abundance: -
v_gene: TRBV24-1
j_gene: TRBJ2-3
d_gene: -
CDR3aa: CATSLGQGGGLGTDTQYF
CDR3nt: TGTGCCACCAGCCTTGGGCAGGGAGGAGGCTTAGGCACAGATACGCAGTATTTT

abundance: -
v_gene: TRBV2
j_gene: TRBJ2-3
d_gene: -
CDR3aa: CASSEEITGTDTQYF
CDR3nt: TGTGCCAGCAGTGAAGAAATTACAGGCACAGATACGCAGTATTTT